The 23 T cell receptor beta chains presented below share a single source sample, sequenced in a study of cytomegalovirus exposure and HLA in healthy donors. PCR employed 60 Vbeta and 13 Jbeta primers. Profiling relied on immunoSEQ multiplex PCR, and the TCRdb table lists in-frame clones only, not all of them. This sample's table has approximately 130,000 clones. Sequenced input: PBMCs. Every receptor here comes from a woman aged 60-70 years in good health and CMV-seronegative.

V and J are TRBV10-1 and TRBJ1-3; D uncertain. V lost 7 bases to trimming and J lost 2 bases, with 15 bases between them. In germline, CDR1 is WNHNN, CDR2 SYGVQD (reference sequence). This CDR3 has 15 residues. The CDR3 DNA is TGCGCCAGCAACATTCAGGCAGCCACTGGAAACACCATATATTTT. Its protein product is CASNIQAATGNTIYF.

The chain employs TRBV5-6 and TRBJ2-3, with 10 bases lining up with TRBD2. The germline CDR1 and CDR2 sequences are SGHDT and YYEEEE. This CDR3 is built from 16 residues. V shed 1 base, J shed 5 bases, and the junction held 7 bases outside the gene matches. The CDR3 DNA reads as TGTGCCAGCAGCTTGTGGCTAGCGGGAGTTGGAGATACGCAGTATTTT. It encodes CASSLWLAGVGDTQYF.

CDR3 in DNA: TGTGCCATCAGTGAGGGGGCATTAGCTGGAAACACCATATATTTT. Amino acid sequence: CAISEGALAGNTIYF. This chain links TRBV10-3 with TRBJ1-3; D might be TRBD1 (5 bases). There are 15 residues in the CDR3. V was shortened by 2 bases and J by 2 bases, with 10 bases between the two germline ends. Germline CDR1 is ENHRY and CDR2 is SYGVKD.

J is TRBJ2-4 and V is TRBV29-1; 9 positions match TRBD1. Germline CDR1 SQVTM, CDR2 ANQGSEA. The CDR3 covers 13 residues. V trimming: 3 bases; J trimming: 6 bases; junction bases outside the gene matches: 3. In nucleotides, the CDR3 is TGCAGCGTTGACCCGGGACAGGGAAACATTCAGTACTTC. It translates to CSVDPGQGNIQYF.

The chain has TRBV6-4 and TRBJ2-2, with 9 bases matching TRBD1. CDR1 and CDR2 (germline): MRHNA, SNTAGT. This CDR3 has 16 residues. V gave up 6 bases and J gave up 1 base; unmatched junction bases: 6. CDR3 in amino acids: CASRAGTGLNTGELFF. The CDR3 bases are TGTGCCAGCAGGGCCGGGACAGGGTTGAACACCGGGGAGCTGTTTTTT.

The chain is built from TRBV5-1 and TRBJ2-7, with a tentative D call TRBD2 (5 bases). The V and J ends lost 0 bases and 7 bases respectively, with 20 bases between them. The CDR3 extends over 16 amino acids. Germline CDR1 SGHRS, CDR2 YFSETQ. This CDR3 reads CASSLESGPGSWEQYF. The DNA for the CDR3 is TGCGCCAGCAGCTTGGAGTCTGGGCCGGGGAGTTGGGAGCAGTACTTC. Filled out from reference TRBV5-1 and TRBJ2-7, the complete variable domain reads KAGVTQTPRYLIKTRGQQVTLSCSPISGHRSVSWYQQTPGQGLQFLFEYFSETQRNKGNFPGRFSGRQFSNSRSEMNVSTLELGDSALYLCASSLESGPGSWEQYFGPGTRLTVT.

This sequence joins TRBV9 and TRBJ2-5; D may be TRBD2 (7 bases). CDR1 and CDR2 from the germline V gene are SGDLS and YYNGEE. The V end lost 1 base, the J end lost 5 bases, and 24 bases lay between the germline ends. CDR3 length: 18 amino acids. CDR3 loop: CASSVSTPGGGRGETQYF. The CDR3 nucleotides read TGTGCCAGCAGCGTATCAACCCCGGGCGGGGGCCGAGGGGAGACCCAGTACTTC.

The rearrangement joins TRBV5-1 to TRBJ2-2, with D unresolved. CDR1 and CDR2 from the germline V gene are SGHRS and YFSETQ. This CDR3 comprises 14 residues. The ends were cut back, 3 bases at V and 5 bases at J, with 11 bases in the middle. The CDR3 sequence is CASSSETVTGELFF. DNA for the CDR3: TGCGCCAGCAGCTCCGAGACTGTGACCGGGGAGCTGTTTTTT.

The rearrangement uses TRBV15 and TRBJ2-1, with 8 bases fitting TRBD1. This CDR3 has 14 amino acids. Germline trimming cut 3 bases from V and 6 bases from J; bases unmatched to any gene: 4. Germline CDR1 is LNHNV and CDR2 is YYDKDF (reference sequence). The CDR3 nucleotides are TGTGCCACCAGCAGTATAGACAGGGGCAATGAGCAGTTCTTC. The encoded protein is CATSSIDRGNEQFF.

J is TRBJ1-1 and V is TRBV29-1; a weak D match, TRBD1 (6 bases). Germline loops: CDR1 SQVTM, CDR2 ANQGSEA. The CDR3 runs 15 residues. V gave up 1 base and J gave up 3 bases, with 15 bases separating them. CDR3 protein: CSVEVGDTGYTEAFF. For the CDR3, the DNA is TGCAGCGTTGAAGTTGGGGACACCGGGTACACTGAAGCTTTCTTT.

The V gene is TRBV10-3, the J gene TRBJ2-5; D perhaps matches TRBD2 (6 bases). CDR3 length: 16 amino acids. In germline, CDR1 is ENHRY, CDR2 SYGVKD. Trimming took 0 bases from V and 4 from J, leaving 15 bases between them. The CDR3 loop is CAISESLGRSRETQYF. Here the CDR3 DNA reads TGTGCCATCAGTGAGTCTTTGGGGAGGAGTAGAGAGACCCAGTACTTC.

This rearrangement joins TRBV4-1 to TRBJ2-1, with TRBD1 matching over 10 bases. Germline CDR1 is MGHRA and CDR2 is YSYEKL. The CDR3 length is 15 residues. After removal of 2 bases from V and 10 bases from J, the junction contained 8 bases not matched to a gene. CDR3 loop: CASSQPGTGVWEQFF. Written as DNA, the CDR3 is TGCGCCAGCAGCCAACCCGGGACAGGGGTCTGGGAGCAGTTCTTC.

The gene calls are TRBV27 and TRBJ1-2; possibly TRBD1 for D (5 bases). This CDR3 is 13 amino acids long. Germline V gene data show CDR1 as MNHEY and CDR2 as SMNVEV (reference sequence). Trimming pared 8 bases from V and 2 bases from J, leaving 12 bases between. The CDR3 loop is CASRGGENYGYTF. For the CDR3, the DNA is TGTGCCAGCCGCGGGGGGGAAAACTATGGCTACACCTTC.

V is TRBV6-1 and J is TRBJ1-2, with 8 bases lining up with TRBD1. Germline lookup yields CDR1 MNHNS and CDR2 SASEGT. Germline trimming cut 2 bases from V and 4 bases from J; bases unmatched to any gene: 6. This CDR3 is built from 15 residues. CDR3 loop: CASSEYDRGIYGYTF. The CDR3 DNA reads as TGTGCCAGCAGTGAATATGACAGGGGCATCTATGGCTACACCTTC.

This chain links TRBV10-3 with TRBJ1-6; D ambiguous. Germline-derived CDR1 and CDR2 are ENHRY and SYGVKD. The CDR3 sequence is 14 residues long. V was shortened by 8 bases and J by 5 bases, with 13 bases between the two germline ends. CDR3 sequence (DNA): TGTGCCATCCGCCCGGAGTCAAATAATTCACCCCTCCACTTT. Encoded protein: CAIRPESNNSPLHF.

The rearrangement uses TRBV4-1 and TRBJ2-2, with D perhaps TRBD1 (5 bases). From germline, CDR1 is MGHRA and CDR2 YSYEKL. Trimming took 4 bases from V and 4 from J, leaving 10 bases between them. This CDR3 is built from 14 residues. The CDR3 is CASSPQTATGELFF. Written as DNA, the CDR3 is TGCGCCAGCAGCCCTCAGACAGCCACCGGGGAGCTGTTTTTT.

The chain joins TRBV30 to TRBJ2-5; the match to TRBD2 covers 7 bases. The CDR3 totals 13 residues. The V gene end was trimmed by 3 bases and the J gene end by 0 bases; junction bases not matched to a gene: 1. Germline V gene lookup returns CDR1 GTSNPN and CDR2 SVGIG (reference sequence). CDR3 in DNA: TGTGCCTGGAGCGGGGGGAACCAAGAGACCCAGTACTTC. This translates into CAWSGGNQETQYF.

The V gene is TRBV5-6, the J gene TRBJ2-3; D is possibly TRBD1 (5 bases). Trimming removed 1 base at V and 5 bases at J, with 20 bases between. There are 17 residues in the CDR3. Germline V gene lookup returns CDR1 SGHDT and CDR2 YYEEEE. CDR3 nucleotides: TGTGCCAGCAGCTTGAGTGTGATTGGAACAGGCCGAGATACGCAGTATTTT. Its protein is CASSLSVIGTGRDTQYF.

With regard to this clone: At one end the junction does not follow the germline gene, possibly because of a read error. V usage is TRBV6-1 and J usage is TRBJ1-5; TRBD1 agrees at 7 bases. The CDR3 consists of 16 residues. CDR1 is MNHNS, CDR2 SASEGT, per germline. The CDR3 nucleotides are TGTGCCAGCAGTAAAGCCTCCTGGGACAGAAATCAGCCCCAGCATTTT. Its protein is CASSKASWDRNQPQHF.

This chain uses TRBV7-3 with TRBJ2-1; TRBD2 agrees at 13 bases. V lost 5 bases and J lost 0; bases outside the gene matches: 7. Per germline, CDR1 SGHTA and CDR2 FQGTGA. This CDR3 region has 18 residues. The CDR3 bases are TGTGCCAGCAGCCTACGACTAGCGGGGGGTTCCTCCTACAATGAGCAGTTCTTC. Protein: CASSLRLAGGSSYNEQFF.

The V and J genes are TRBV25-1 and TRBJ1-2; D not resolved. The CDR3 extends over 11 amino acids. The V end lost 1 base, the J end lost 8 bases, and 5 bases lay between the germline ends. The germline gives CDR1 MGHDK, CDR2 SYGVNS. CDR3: CASSESRGYTF. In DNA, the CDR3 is TGTGCCAGCAGTGAATCACGGGGCTACACCTTC.

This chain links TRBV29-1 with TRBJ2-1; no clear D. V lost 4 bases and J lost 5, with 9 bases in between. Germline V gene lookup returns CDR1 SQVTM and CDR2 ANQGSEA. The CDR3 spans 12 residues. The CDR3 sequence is CSVAPVNNEQFF. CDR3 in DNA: TGCAGCGTTGCCCCGGTCAACAATGAGCAGTTCTTC.

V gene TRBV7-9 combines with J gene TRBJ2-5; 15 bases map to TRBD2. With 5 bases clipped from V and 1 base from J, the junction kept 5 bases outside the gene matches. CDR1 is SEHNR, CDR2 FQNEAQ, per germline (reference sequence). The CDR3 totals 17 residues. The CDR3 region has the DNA TGTGCCAGCAGCGGGACTAGCGGGGGGAGATTCCAAGAGACCCAGTACTTC. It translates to CASSGTSGGRFQETQYF.